This TCR beta chain stems from a study of OX40 agonist ivuxolimab in advanced cancers. Turning to the study itself: Participants, approximately 80% male, averaged around 64 years of age, ranging from roughly 23 to 90. One patient with hepatocellular carcinoma and two with cutaneous melanoma, three in all, had partial responses.

No patient had autoimmune disease or received systemic immunosuppression. The table came from immunoSEQ multiplex PCR; TCRdb's copy has only in-frame clones and leaves some out. The sample lists 65,000 or so clones; about 82% were seen once. With respect to this clone: Its cognate antigen is unknown.

This CDR3 contains 19 residues. Trimming removed 2 bases at V and 1 base at J, with 21 bases between. Germline CDR1 reads LNHDA; CDR2 reads SQIVND (reference sequence). Overall study results and limits: Averaged across samples, CD8+ T cells carried more expanded clones than CD4+ did.

The chain employs TRBV19 and TRBJ2-4; D tentatively reads TRBD1 or TRBD2 (7 bases each). The specimen comprised CD4+ or CD8+ T cells sorted from blood, sampled in a trial of the OX40 agonist ivuxolimab. The TCR sequence derives from an adult with an advanced solid tumor such as melanoma, head and neck, liver or kidney cancer. The CDR3 region is CASSIRTGPGEGAKNIQYF. CDR3 nucleotides: TGTGCCAGTAGTATAAGGACAGGACCCGGGGAGGGTGCCAAAAACATTCAGTACTTC.